Reported below is one T cell receptor beta chain. The entry originates in a study of cytomegalovirus exposure and HLA in healthy donors. About the research overall: Researchers found that just over 80% of a few hundred genotyped donors fell within the Caucasian-associated ancestry cluster.

Amplification used 60 Vbeta primers and 13 Jbeta primers. Measured with immunoSEQ multiplex PCR; TCRdb has only the in-frame clones, and not every one. The table gives 200,000 to 250,000 clones; the top ten clones make up over 0.75% of it. Looked up from germline, CDR1 is LGHNT and CDR2 is FRNRAP. Trimming stripped 4 bases from V and 0 bases from J, with 17 bases between. The CDR3 contains 17 residues. The chain employs TRBV12-5 and TRBJ2-3, with D perhaps TRBD1 (6 bases). This clonotype was sampled from a woman aged 30 to 39 in good health and CMV-seropositive. Sequencing used PBMCs. The CDR3 loop reads CASGSGTISSSTDTQYF. CDR3 nucleotide sequence: TGTGCTAGTGGTTCCGGGACAATCAGCTCTAGCACAGATACGCAGTATTTT.